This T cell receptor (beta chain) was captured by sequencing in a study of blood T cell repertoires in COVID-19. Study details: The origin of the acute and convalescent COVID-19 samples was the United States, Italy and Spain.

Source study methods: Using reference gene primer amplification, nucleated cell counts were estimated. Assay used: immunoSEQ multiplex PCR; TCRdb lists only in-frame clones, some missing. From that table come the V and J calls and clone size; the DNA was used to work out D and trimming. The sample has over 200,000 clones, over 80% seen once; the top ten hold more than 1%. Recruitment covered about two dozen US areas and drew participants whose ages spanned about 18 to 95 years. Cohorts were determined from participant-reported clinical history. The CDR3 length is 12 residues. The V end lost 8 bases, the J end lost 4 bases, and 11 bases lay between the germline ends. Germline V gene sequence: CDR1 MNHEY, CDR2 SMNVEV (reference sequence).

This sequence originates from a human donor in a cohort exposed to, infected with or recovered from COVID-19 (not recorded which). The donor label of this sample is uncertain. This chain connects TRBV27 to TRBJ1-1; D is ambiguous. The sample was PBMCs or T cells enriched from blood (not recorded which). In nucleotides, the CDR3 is TGTGCCAGCTCAGGAGGAGTCACTGAAGCTTTCTTT. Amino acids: CASSGGVTEAFF.